These 9 T cell receptor beta chains were all obtained from the same sample, sequenced in a study of response to subunit inactivated influenza vaccine. TCRdb re-derived calls from the RT-PCR reads in MiXCR, one entry per CDR3 protein. The sample includes 600,000 to 850,000 distinct CDR3 sequences, less than 15% of them seen just once. The sequences come from PBMCs from blood, collected around 14 days before vaccination. The origin of the receptors is a man between 50 and 59 years old who received an inactivated influenza vaccine.

The sample holds many counts of this clonotype. The chain couples TRBV7-3 to TRBJ2-1; TRBD2 might be the D (5 bases). Germline CDR1 SGHTA, CDR2 FQGTGA. This CDR3 comprises 16 residues. Trimming took off 1 base at V and 10 bases at J, with 20 bases between the two ends. The CDR3 sequence: CASSLMARTARREQFF. Written as DNA, the CDR3 is TGTGCCAGCAGCTTAATGGCCAGGACTGCACGGAGGGAGCAGTTCTTC.

This clonotype was found a few times. The chain links TRBV24-1 to TRBJ2-5, with TRBD2 matching 10 bases. The CDR3 has 20 residues. V dropped 3 bases and J dropped 5; count of bases not matched to a gene: 20. Germline V gives CDR1 KGHDR, CDR2 SFDVKD. CDR3 bases: TGTGCCACCAGTGATCCCAAGCGGCTAGCGGGAGACGGAGGGGCGGAGACCCAGTACTTC. Its translation: CATSDPKRLAGDGGAETQYF.

This chain connects TRBV7-6 to TRBJ2-7; TRBD1 matches 8 bases. Per germline, CDR1 SGHVS and CDR2 FNYEAQ. The CDR3 runs 17 residues. The J segment lost 3 bases and the V segment lost 4 bases, leaving 14 bases of the junction unmatched. CDR3 coding DNA: TGTGCCAGCAGCTCCAGAATTACGGACAGGGCTAACTACGAGCAGTACTTC. Protein sequence: CASSSRITDRANYEQYF.

The V gene is TRBV5-1, the J gene TRBJ2-5; 12 bases fit TRBD2. V gave up 0 bases and J gave up 4 bases; unmatched junction bases: 10. The CDR3 spans 18 residues. The germline CDR1 and CDR2 sequences are SGHRS and YFSETQ. CDR3 sequence reads: CASSLAGTAGLAGETQYF. CDR3 in DNA: TGCGCCAGCAGCTTGGCTGGGACAGCGGGACTAGCGGGAGAGACCCAGTACTTC.

A note on this clonotype: This could be a read error, since a much larger clone is one nucleotide away. The CDR3 end shows no conserved phenylalanine or tryptophan, and so a read error is likely. The CDR3 here is CASSQFYLAGYEQYY. The CDR3 DNA reads TGTGCCAGCAGCCAATTCTATCTAGCGGGATACGAGCAGTACTAC. V and J are TRBV4-2 and TRBJ2-7; 9 bases line up with TRBD2. This CDR3 has 15 residues. V lost 2 bases and J lost 4; bases outside the gene matches: 6. Looked up from germline, CDR1 is LGHNA and CDR2 is YNFKEQ.

The rearrangement uses TRBV12-3 or TRBV12-4 and TRBJ2-1; TRBD1 matches 7 bases. J lost 0 bases, V lost 5 bases, and 10 bases had no gene match. The CDR3 totals 17 residues. The CDR3 loop reads CASSHGQATSSYNEQFF. The CDR3 DNA sequence: TGTGCCAGCAGTCATGGACAGGCAACGTCCTCCTACAATGAGCAGTTCTTC.

V gene TRBV18 combines with J gene TRBJ1-1; D is undetermined. This CDR3 is 13 amino acids long. Germline-derived CDR1 and CDR2 are KGHSH and LQKENI. V lost 3 bases and J lost 6, with 11 bases in between. The CDR3 bases are TGTGCCAGCTCACCGCCCGGGTGGGCTGAAGCTTTCTTT. Protein product: CASSPPGWAEAFF.

There are a few counts of this clonotype. The V call is TRBV4-2, the J call TRBJ2-2, with TRBD2 matching 11 bases. V lost 4 bases, J lost 4 bases, and 8 bases stayed unmatched. Germline V CDR1 and CDR2: LGHNA, YNFKEQ. The CDR3 totals 17 residues. CDR3 sequence: CASSRDSGGASTGELFF. Here the CDR3 DNA reads TGTGCCAGCAGCCGGGATAGCGGGGGGGCTTCCACCGGGGAGCTGTTTTTT.

This rearrangement joins TRBV6-2 or TRBV6-3 to TRBJ2-1; D gene unclear. The CDR3 is 14 amino acids. V lost 7 bases to trimming and J lost 7 bases, with 17 bases between them. Germline CDR1 is MNHEY and CDR2 is SVGEGT. CDR3 sequence: CASMRRPGLNEQFF. The DNA for the CDR3 is TGTGCCAGCATGAGGCGGCCGGGTTTGAATGAGCAGTTCTTC.